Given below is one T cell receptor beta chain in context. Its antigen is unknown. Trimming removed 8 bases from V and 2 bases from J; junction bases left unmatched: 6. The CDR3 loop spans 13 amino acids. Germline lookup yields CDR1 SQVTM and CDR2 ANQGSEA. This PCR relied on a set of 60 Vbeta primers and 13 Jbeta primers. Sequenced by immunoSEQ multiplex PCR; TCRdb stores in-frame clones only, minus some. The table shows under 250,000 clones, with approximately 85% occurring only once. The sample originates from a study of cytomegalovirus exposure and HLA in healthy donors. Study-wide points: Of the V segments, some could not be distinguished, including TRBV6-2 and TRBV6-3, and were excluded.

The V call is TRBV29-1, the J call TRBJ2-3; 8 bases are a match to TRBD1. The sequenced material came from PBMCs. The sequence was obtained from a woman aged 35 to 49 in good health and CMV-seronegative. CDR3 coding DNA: TGCAGCACAAGGACAGGGCCCACAGATACGCAGTATTTT. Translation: CSTRTGPTDTQYF.